This is a list of T cell receptor beta chains from one sample in a study of CD8 T cells in ankylosing spondylitis. From the 5' RACE reads, TCRdb called clonotypes with MiXCR, one entry per CDR3 protein. This sample yields some 8,900 distinct CDR3 sequences, of which roughly 3.9% are seen a single time; around 9.3% belongs to the top ten. The sample consisted of blood, either unsorted or a sorted T cell fraction (not recorded which). The receptors originated from a female donor with ankylosing spondylitis or in good health (not recorded which). Each CDR3 is given with its conserved first and last residue. A D gene is named only where the DNA matches it firmly. Size values are once, few and many counts, or a class for expanded clones, and some rows have none.

j_gene | d_gene | len | abundance | v_gene | CDR3nt | CDR3aa
TRBJ2-2 | TRBD1 | 15 | many | TRBV9 | TGTGCCAGCAGCTACGACAGGGGAGGCACCGGGGAGCTGTTTTTT | CASSYDRGGTGELFF
TRBJ2-3 | TRBD2 | 16 | many | TRBV9 | TGTGCCAGCAGCGTAGTTGCGGGGGGGCCGGGGGATACGCAGTATTTT | CASSVVAGGPGDTQYF
TRBJ1-1 | TRBD1 | 14 | NA | TRBV9 | TGTGCCAGCAGCGCCGGACAGGGCAACACTGAAGCTTTCTTT | CASSAGQGNTEAFF
TRBJ1-2 | TRBD1 | 18 | many | TRBV9 | TGTGCCAGCAGCCGAGGGACAGAGAAGCTGACGTTAAACTATGGCTACACCTTC | CASSRGTEKLTLNYGYTF
TRBJ1-3 | NA | 16 | many | TRBV9 | TGTGCCAGCAGCGCCCAATCCACCTACTCTGGAAACACCATATATTTT | CASSAQSTYSGNTIYF
TRBJ1-3 | TRBD1 | 15 | many | TRBV9 | TGTGCCAGCAGCGCAAACAGGGGGCCTGGAAACACCATATATTTT | CASSANRGPGNTIYF
TRBJ1-2 | NA | 13 | few | TRBV9 | TGTGCCAGCAGCGCCGGAACGTTCTATGGCTACACCTTC | CASSAGTFYGYTF
TRBJ2-3 | NA | 15 | many | TRBV9 | TGTGCCAGCAGCGTAGCTAAAGGGGCGGGAGATACGCAGTATTTT | CASSVAKGAGDTQYF
TRBJ2-3 | TRBD1 | 15 | many | TRBV9 | TGTGCCAGCAGCGAGGGACAGGGGAACACAGATACGCAGTATTTT | CASSEGQGNTDTQYF
TRBJ2-5 | TRBD2 | 15 | few | TRBV9 | TGTGCCAGCAGCGTCGGGACTAGCGGGGGAGAGACCCAGTACTTC | CASSVGTSGGETQYF
TRBJ2-7 | NA | 15 | many | TRBV9 | TGTGCCAGCAGCCCCGCCGGGGCAGGGCCCTACGAGCAGTACTTC | CASSPAGAGPYEQYF
TRBJ2-1 | TRBD2 | 15 | few | TRBV9 | TGTGCCAGCAGCATCGCGGGACTAGCGGGGGATGAGCAGTTCTTC | CASSIAGLAGDEQFF
TRBJ2-7 | NA | 14 | many | TRBV9 | TGTGCCAGCAGCGGCCTCCGGGACAAGGACGAGCAGTACTTC | CASSGLRDKDEQYF
TRBJ1-1 | NA | 16 | NA | TRBV9 | TGTGCCAGCAGCCCGGGGGAGCCCCTGATTGACACTGAAGCTTTCTTT | CASSPGEPLIDTEAFF
TRBJ2-3 | NA | 11 | medium-sized | TRBV9 | TGTGCCAGCAGCGCGGACAGTACGCAGTATTTT | CASSADSTQYF
TRBJ1-1 | NA | 17 | medium-sized | TRBV9 | TGTGCCAGCAGCACTAGCGGGGAAGGTGGAATGAACACTGAAGCTTTCTTT | CASSTSGEGGMNTEAFF